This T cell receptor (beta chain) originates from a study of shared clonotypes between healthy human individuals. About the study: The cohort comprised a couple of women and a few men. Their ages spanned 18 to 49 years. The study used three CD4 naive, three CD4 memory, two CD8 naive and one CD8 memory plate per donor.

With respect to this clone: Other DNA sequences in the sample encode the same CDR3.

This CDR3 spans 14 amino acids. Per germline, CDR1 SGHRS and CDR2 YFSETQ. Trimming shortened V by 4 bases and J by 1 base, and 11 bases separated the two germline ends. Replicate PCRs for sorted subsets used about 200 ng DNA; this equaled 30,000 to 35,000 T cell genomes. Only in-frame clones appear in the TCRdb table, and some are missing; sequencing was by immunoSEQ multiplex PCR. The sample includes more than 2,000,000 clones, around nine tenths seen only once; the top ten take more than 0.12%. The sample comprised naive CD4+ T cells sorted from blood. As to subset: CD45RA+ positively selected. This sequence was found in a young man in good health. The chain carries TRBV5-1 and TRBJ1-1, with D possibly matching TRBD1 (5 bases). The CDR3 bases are TGCGCCAGCAGCGTCGGGACGGCGAACACTGAAGCTTTCTTT. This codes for CASSVGTANTEAFF. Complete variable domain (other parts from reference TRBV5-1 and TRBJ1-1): KAGVTQTPRYLIKTRGQQVTLSCSPISGHRSVSWYQQTPGQGLQFLFEYFSETQRNKGNFPGRFSGRQFSNSRSEMNVSTLELGDSALYLCASSVGTANTEAFFGQGTRLTVV.